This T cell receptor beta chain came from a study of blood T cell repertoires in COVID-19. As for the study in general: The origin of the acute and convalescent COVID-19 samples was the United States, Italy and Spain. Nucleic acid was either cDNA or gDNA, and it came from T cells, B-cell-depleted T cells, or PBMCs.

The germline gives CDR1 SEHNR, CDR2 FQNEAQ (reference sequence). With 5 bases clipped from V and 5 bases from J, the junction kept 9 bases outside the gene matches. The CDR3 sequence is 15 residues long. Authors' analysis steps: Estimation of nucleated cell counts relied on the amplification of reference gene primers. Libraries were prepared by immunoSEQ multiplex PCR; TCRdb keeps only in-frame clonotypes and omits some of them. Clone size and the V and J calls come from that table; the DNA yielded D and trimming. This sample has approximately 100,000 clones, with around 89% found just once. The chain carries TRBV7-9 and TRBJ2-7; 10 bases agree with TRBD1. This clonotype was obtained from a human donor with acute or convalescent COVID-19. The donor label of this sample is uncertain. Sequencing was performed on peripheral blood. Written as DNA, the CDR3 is TGTGCCAGCAGCAGAACCGGGACAGGGGTCGACGAGCAGTACTTC. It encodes CASSRTGTGVDEQYF.